The T cell receptor (beta chain) under discussion was sequenced for a study of shared clonotypes between healthy human individuals. Sequencing was performed on unsorted PBMC DNA using ten immunoSEQ deep assay plates. Method: immunoSEQ multiplex PCR; TCRdb's copy keeps in-frame clones and lacks some. This sample has about 490,000 clones, with 70% to 80% found just once. Trimming took off 7 bases at V and 5 bases at J, with 15 bases between the two ends. CDR1 is SSHAT, CDR2 FNYEAQ, per germline (reference sequence). This CDR3 has 14 residues. Turning to this clone: The antigen is not known.

Overall study findings and caveats: Only blood underwent sampling, and tissue repertoires likely differ.

Sequencing was carried out using PBMCs. V gene TRBV7-7 combines with J gene TRBJ2-1; TRBD1 might be the D (6 bases). The sequence derives from a woman in her 40s in good health. Some clones in this sample may be carry-over from other donors' samples. The CDR3 protein is CASKREPGDNEQFF. The CDR3 nucleotides read TGTGCCAGCAAACGAGAACCAGGGGACAATGAGCAGTTCTTC.